The T cell receptor beta chain described here comes from a study of blood T cell repertoires in COVID-19. Study-level background: COVID-19 samples from acute and convalescent phases originated in the United States, Italy and Spain.

The V gene's germline CDR1 is SQVTM and CDR2 ANQGSEA. V shed 5 bases and J 4 bases; nucleotides not matched to a gene: 8. The CDR3 runs to 13 residues. Original methodology: Amplification with reference gene primers provided the estimates of nucleated cell counts. Sequenced by immunoSEQ multiplex PCR; TCRdb stores in-frame clones only, minus some. V and J calls and clone size come straight from that table; D and trimming were deduced from the DNA. The top ten clones hold 3% to 4% of a sample with 200,000 to 250,000 clones, roughly 84% of them seen once. This clonotype originated in a woman older than 75 with acute or convalescent COVID-19. Material for sequencing was peripheral blood. The chain recombines TRBV29-1 with TRBJ2-7, with 7 bases that match TRBD1. The CDR3: CSVRGQLRYEQYF. Written as DNA, the CDR3 is TGCAGCGTTCGGGGACAGTTAAGATACGAGCAGTACTTC.